These 5 T cell receptor beta chains were all obtained from the same sample, sequenced in a study of monozygotic twins with inflammatory bowel disease. TCRdb reprocessed the 5' RACE reads; each CDR3 protein has one entry and no DNA is given. The sample's table shows more than 300,000 distinct CDR3 sequences. Sequencing used blood. The receptors shown here come from a human donor with ulcerative colitis or Crohn's disease, or a healthy co-twin of an affected twin (not recorded which).

The chain carries TRBV7-9 and TRBJ1-1; the D call from TCRdb, TRBD1, cannot be confirmed without DNA. In germline, CDR1 is SEHNR, CDR2 FQNEAQ (reference sequence). The CDR3 sequence is 13 residues long. The CDR3 protein is CASSPLGGTEAFF.

The gene calls are TRBV6-1 and TRBJ2-5; TCRdb's D call of TRBD1 is untestable without DNA. CDR1 is MNHNS and CDR2 is SASEGT in the germline V gene. The CDR3 is 14 amino acids. This CDR3 reads CASSADPGGETQYF.

The chain combines TRBV5-5 with TRBJ2-5; TCRdb names TRBD1, which stays unverified in the absence of DNA. Per germline, CDR1 SGHKS and CDR2 YYEKEE (reference sequence). There are 16 residues in the CDR3. The CDR3 is CASSSSDIPYQETQYF.

V is TRBV20-1 and J is TRBJ2-1; TCRdb designates TRBD1, a call that cannot be tested without DNA. Germline assignment: CDR1 DFQATT and CDR2 SNEGSKA (reference sequence). This CDR3 region has 16 residues. CDR3 amino acids: CSASVRGGRALNEQFF.

The rearrangement joins TRBV29-1 to TRBJ1-3; absent DNA, TCRdb's TRBD1 call cannot be checked. The CDR3 length is 14 residues. Germline V gene sequence: CDR1 SQVTM, CDR2 ANQGSEA. CDR3 region: CSVVPGGSGNTIYF.